This TCR beta chain was captured in a study of blood T cell repertoires in COVID-19. About the research overall: Sources were T cells, B-cell-depleted T cells, or PBMCs; the material itself was cDNA or gDNA.

CDR1 SEHNR and CDR2 FQNEAQ come from the germline V gene (reference sequence). The CDR3 loop spans 15 amino acids. Trimming pared 3 bases from V and 1 base from J, leaving 9 bases between. Per the original data handling: Counts of nucleated cells, estimated from reference gene primer amplification, were obtained. The repertoire was sequenced with immunoSEQ multiplex PCR; TCRdb's copy has only in-frame clones and lacks some. V and J calls and clone size are those listed in that table; D and trimming were worked out from the DNA. The sample contains over 150,000 clones, approximately 82% of which appear only once.

The specimen sequenced was peripheral blood. The chain recombines TRBV7-9 with TRBJ2-2; D may be TRBD1 (6 bases). The clonotype comes from a human donor in a cohort sampled during active COVID-19. CDR3 in amino acids: CASSFQQGNTGELFF. The CDR3 DNA sequence: TGTGCCAGCAGCTTCCAACAGGGGAACACCGGGGAGCTGTTTTTT.